The 6 T cell receptor beta chains given below trace back to one sample, sequenced in a study of blood T cell repertoires in COVID-19. The data were produced by immunoSEQ multiplex PCR, yet TCRdb's version contains in-frame clones alone and is incomplete. The top ten hold around 3.6% of the sample, which has roughly 260,000 clones, roughly 84% seen once. Specimen: peripheral blood. All receptors derive from a woman aged 40 to 50 with active or convalescent COVID-19.

This chain uses TRBV20-1 with TRBJ1-5; no reliable D call. Germline assignment: CDR1 DFQATT and CDR2 SNEGSKA (reference sequence). CDR3 length equals 14 residues. V dropped 3 bases and J dropped 0 bases, with 9 bases sitting between them. CDR3 in amino acids: CSASPGDSNQPQHF. The CDR3 nucleotides are TGCAGTGCTAGTCCCGGTGATAGCAATCAGCCCCAGCATTTT.

V and J are TRBV30 and TRBJ1-3, with unresolved D. CDR1 is GTSNPN, CDR2 SVGIG, per germline (reference sequence). There are 14 residues in the CDR3. V was shortened by 2 bases and J by 0 bases, with 8 bases between the two germline ends. The CDR3 is CAWSLDISGNTIYF. CDR3 DNA: TGTGCCTGGAGTCTCGACATCTCTGGAAACACCATATATTTT.

The rearrangement uses TRBV7-2 and TRBJ1-4; 7 nucleotides line up with TRBD1. V was pared by 4 bases and J by 6 bases, with 14 bases of the junction left unmatched. This CDR3 is built from 17 residues. The germline gives CDR1 SGHTA, CDR2 FQGNSA. CDR3 DNA sequence: TGTGCCAGCAGCTCAGCGGGACGGACAGGACGATATGAAAAACTGTTTTTT. Its translation: CASSSAGRTGRYEKLFF.

V gene TRBV19 combines with J gene TRBJ1-1; 12 bases align to TRBD1. This CDR3 contains 16 residues. The V gene's germline CDR1 is LNHDA and CDR2 SQIVND (reference sequence). With 3 bases clipped from V and 1 base from J, the junction kept 3 bases outside the gene matches. The CDR3 region is CASSIGTGGQNTEAFF. Written as DNA, the CDR3 is TGTGCCAGTAGTATCGGGACAGGGGGCCAGAACACTGAAGCTTTCTTT. The variable domain in full, with the rest retrieved from reference TRBV19 and TRBJ1-1, is DGGITQSPKYLFRKEGQNVTLSCEQNLNHDAMYWYRQDPGQGLRLIYYSQIVNDFQKGDIAEGYSVSREKKESFPLTVTSAQKNPTAFYLCASSIGTGGQNTEAFFGQGTRLTVV.

In its sample, this clone was seen once. This sequence joins TRBV9 and TRBJ1-2; perhaps TRBD1 as D (5 bases). Germline CDR1 SGDLS, CDR2 YYNGEE. V lost 0 bases to trimming and J lost 4 bases, with 13 bases between them. This CDR3 has 15 residues. DNA of the CDR3: TGTGCCAGCAGCGTAGACCCCGACAGCTTCTATGGCTACACCTTC. It codes for CASSVDPDSFYGYTF.

The V gene is TRBV11-2, the J gene TRBJ1-4, with D maybe TRBD1 (6 bases). The CDR3 runs to 15 residues. The germline V and J ends were trimmed by 4 bases and 3 bases, with 12 bases remaining between them. The V gene's germline CDR1 is SGHAT and CDR2 FQNNGV. The CDR3 DNA sequence: TGTGCCAGCAGCTGGGGACATTTGGCTAATGAAAAACTGTTTTTT. Translating gives CASSWGHLANEKLFF.